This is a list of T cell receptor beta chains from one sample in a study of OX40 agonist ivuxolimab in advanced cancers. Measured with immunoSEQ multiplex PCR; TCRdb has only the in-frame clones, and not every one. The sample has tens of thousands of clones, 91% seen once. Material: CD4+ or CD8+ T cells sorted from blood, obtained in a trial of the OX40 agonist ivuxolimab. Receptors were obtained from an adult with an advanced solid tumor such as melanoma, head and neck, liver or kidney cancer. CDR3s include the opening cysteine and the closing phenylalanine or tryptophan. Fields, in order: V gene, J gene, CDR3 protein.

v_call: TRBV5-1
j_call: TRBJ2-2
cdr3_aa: CASSFGGPTGELFF

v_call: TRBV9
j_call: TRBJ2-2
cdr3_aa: CASSSTSGNTGELFF

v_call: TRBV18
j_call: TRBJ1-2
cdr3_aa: CASSPEQGSGYTF

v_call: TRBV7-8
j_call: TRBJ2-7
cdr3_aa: CASRQLAGGPNPYEQYF

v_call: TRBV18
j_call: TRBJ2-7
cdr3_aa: CASSNTGQGAAPGKQYF

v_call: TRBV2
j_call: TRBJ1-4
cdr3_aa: CASSERPAGITNEKLFF

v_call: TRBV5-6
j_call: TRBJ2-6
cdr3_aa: CASNLGAGANVLTF

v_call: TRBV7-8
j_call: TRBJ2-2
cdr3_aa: CASSLLAGSNTGELFF

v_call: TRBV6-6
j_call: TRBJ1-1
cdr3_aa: CASSYSIAGGTEAFF

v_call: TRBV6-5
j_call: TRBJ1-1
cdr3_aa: CASVAWGTAPEAFF

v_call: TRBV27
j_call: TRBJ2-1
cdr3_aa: CASSLSGLAGNEQFF

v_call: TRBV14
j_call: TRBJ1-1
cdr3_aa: CASSQDRWLGGRYAEAFF

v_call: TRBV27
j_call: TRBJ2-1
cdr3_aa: CASSFGANEQFF

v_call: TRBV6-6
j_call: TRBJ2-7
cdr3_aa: CASSSLQRPYEQYF

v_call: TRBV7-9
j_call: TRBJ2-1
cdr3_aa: CASSQSYGNNNEQFF